This T cell receptor (beta chain) was recovered during a study of T cells in Graves' hyperthyroidism and ophthalmopathy. Germline lookup yields CDR1 SGHTA and CDR2 FQGNSA. Trimming took 6 bases from V and 14 from J, leaving 21 bases between them. This CDR3 is built from 13 residues. This clonotype has a count of ten or more. Its target is not known. RNA transcripts were the template for amplifying TCR beta CDR3 regions. An initial round of RT-PCR targeting the TCR CDR3 relied on the HTBI primer set. From the multiplex PCR reads, TCRdb called clonotypes with MiXCR, one entry per CDR3 protein. The sample yields under 400,000 distinct CDR3 sequences, less than 20% seen once. General study points: Researchers found most expanded thyroid clonotypes above 0.001 in blood as well.

Sequenced sample: blood. This clonotype was obtained from a woman in her thirties or forties with Graves' ophthalmopathy. The rearrangement uses TRBV7-2 and TRBJ2-3; perhaps TRBD1 as D (5 bases). The CDR3 region is CASRSTGSPLGYF. As DNA, the CDR3 is TGTGCCAGCAGGTCTACAGGTTCACCACTTGGGTATTTT.